Reported below is one T cell receptor (beta chain). Germline V gene data show CDR1 as SGHDN and CDR2 as FVKESK. Trimming took off 1 base at V and 5 bases at J, with 17 bases between the two ends. The CDR3 length is 16 residues. This entry is derived from a study of blood T cell repertoires in COVID-19. Across the whole study: Both acute and convalescent COVID-19 samples were obtained from the United States, Italy and Spain. PBMCs, B-cell-depleted T cells, or T cells provided the cDNA or gDNA that made up the material.

Authors' processing steps: Estimation of nucleated cell counts relied on the amplification of reference gene primers. Libraries were prepared by immunoSEQ multiplex PCR; TCRdb keeps only in-frame clonotypes and omits some of them. V and J calls and clone size follow that table, whereas D and trimming were derived from the DNA. In the table there are some 270,000 clones, 80% to 85% of which are singletons. J is TRBJ2-5 and V is TRBV14; weak D call: TRBD1 (5 bases). The sample was PBMCs or T cells enriched from blood (not recorded which). This TCR was recovered from a man aged 45-65 years who had recovered from COVID-19. This chain's CDR3 is CASSQVGWTPGETQYF. The CDR3 bases are TGTGCCAGCAGCCAAGTTGGCTGGACGCCAGGGGAGACCCAGTACTTC. Drawing the rest from reference TRBV14 and TRBJ2-5, the complete variable domain is EAGVTQFPSHSVIEKGQTVTLRCDPISGHDNLYWYRRVMGKEIKFLLHFVKESKQDESGMPNNRFLAERTGGTYSTLKVQPAELEDSGVYFCASSQVGWTPGETQYFGPGTRLLVL.